This entry lists 30 T cell receptor beta chains sequenced from one sample in a study of blood T cells in healthy people across ages. It was with a sample-barcoded 5' primer and a J-beta primer mix that a second PCR of about 7 to 12 cycles was run. Via MiXCR, TCRdb re-called the 5' RACE reads, giving one row per CDR3 protein. The sample shows about 1.6 million distinct CDR3 sequences, around 36% of them seen only once. Sequencing was carried out using blood. These TCRs come from a woman in her twenties or thirties in good health.

V gene TRBV13 combines with J gene TRBJ1-4, with 7 bases that match TRBD1. Trimming removed 3 bases from V and 7 bases from J; junction bases left unmatched: 11. This CDR3 has 16 amino acids. Germline loops: CDR1 PRHDT, CDR2 FYEKMQ (reference sequence). The DNA for the CDR3 is TGTGCCAGCAGCTTCGGTTTTGGGACAGAGGGTGAAAAACTGTTTTTT. Translated, it gives CASSFGFGTEGEKLFF.

The rearrangement uses TRBV7-9 and TRBJ2-7, with 10 bases identical to TRBD1. The CDR3 is made up of 15 amino acids. Losses at the gene ends were 2 bases for V and 5 bases for J; bases not matched to a gene: 6. In germline, CDR1 is SEHNR, CDR2 FQNEAQ (reference sequence). The CDR3 DNA reads TGTGCCAGCAGCTTACCGGGACAGGGGTTCCACGAGCAGTACTTC. Amino acids: CASSLPGQGFHEQYF.

This clonotype was counted only a few times. The gene calls are TRBV6-1 and TRBJ2-7; the match to TRBD1 covers 7 bases. Germline loops: CDR1 MNHNS, CDR2 SASEGT. Losses at the gene ends were 3 bases for V and 2 bases for J; bases not matched to a gene: 7. The CDR3 contains 15 residues. In DNA, the CDR3 is TGTGCCAGCAGTGAGCCGGGACAGCGAGCCTACGAGCAGTACTTC. Protein: CASSEPGQRAYEQYF.

This clonotype was picked up a small number of times. The V call is TRBV6-1, the J call TRBJ1-1, with 7 bases identical to TRBD1. V was clipped by 6 bases and J by 4 bases; unmatched bases: 5. The germline V gene has CDR1 MNHNS and CDR2 SASEGT. This CDR3 spans 13 amino acids. CDR3: CASRADRVTEAFF. DNA of the CDR3: TGTGCCAGCAGGGCCGACAGGGTCACTGAAGCTTTCTTT.

The genes are TRBV12-3 or TRBV12-4 and TRBJ2-1; 7 bases map to TRBD1. Losses at the gene ends were 6 bases for V and 7 bases for J; bases not matched to a gene: 12. The CDR3 has 15 amino acids. CDR3 protein: CASRPLPDRANEQFF. The CDR3 nucleotides read TGTGCCAGCAGGCCTCTCCCCGACAGGGCTAATGAGCAGTTCTTC.

Written as DNA, the CDR3 is TGTGCCACCAGCAGAGTGACAGGGTTGGTCACTGAAGCTTTCTTT. Amino acid sequence: CATSRVTGLVTEAFF. The chain is built from TRBV15 and TRBJ1-1; TRBD1 matches 7 bases. The V and J ends lost 1 base and 4 bases, in that order; junction bases with no gene match: 6. The CDR3 runs 15 residues. CDR1 LNHNV and CDR2 YYDKDF come from the germline V gene (reference sequence).

This clonotype appeared a few times. One junction end disagrees with the germline gene, perhaps due to a read error. The chain recombines TRBV5-1 with TRBJ2-6, with D maybe TRBD1 (5 bases). CDR3 length equals 13 residues. The germline gives CDR1 SGHRS, CDR2 YFSETQ. This CDR3 reads CASSSSGANALTF. The CDR3 DNA is TGCGCCAGCAGCTCCTCTGGGGCCAACGCCCTGACTTTC.

The chain is built from TRBV27 and TRBJ2-1; 9 nucleotides match TRBD2. The CDR3 loop spans 16 amino acids. CDR1 is MNHEY, CDR2 SMNVEV, per germline (reference sequence). V was clipped by 3 bases and J by 3 bases; unmatched bases: 6. The CDR3 DNA is TGTGCCAGCAGTTTCTCTAGCGGGGTAGTCTACAATGAGCAGTTCTTC. It translates to CASSFSSGVVYNEQFF.

With regard to this clonotype: The junction shows a germline mismatch at one end, possibly a read error. The chain carries TRBV6-2 or TRBV6-3 and TRBJ2-1; D ambiguous. The CDR3 is 15 residues long. Germline V gene lookup returns CDR1 MNHEY and CDR2 SVGEGT. CDR3 amino acids: CASSYERWSYNEQVF. The CDR3 DNA reads as TGCGCCAGCAGTTATGAGCGCTGGTCCTACAATGAGCAGGTCTTC.

The rearrangement uses TRBV7-3 and TRBJ2-6; perhaps TRBD2 as D (5 bases). CDR3 length equals 16 residues. Trimming shortened V by 6 bases and J by 0 bases, and 12 bases separated the two germline ends. Germline V CDR1 and CDR2: SGHTA, FQGTGA. Here the CDR3 DNA reads TGTGCCAGCAGTCCCTACGCGGGCTCTGGGGCCAACGTCCTGACTTTC. Encoded protein: CASSPYAGSGANVLTF. Full variable domain (missing parts from reference TRBV7-3 and TRBJ2-6): GAGVSQTPSNKVTEKGKYVELRCDPISGHTALYWYRQSLGQGPEFLIYFQGTGAADDSGLPNDRFFAVRPEGSVSTLKIQRTERGDSAVYLCASSPYAGSGANVLTFGAGSRLTVL.

This clonotype turned up a few times. The chain couples TRBV5-6 to TRBJ2-3, with D possibly TRBD2 on 6 matching bases. Germline CDR1 reads SGHDT; CDR2 reads YYEEEE. With 4 bases removed from V and 3 bases from J, the gap between germline ends came to 18 bases. The CDR3 is made up of 16 amino acids. CDR3 bases: TGTGCCAGCAGCCTCCACGGCGGGGTCTTTACAGATACGCAGTATTTT. Its protein is CASSLHGGVFTDTQYF. The whole variable domain, remainder taken from reference TRBV5-6 and TRBJ2-3, is DAGVTQSPTHLIKTRGQQVTLRCSPKSGHDTVSWYQQALGQGPQFIFQYYEEEERQRGNFPDRFSGHQFPNYSSELNVNALLLGDSALYLCASSLHGGVFTDTQYFGPGTRLTVL.

This clonotype came up a few times. The chain combines TRBV25-1 with TRBJ1-4; 8 nucleotides line up with TRBD1. CDR1 MGHDK and CDR2 SYGVNS come from the germline V gene. The CDR3 extends over 14 amino acids. J gave up 7 bases and V 6 bases, and 7 bases lay outside the gene matches. The DNA for the CDR3 is TGTGCCAGCAGGAAGACAGGGGCGGTTGAAAAACTGTTTTTT. Translation: CASRKTGAVEKLFF.

This clonotype was counted only a few times. The rearrangement joins TRBV7-3 to TRBJ2-7; D is unclear. V lost 8 bases and J 0 bases, leaving 11 bases between the germline ends. The CDR3 runs to 13 residues. Germline V gene lookup returns CDR1 SGHTA and CDR2 FQGTGA. CDR3 protein: CASHRPFSYEQYF. The CDR3 DNA is TGTGCCAGCCACCGTCCTTTCTCCTACGAGCAGTACTTC.

This clonotype was counted many times. The V and J genes are TRBV29-1 and TRBJ2-1; tentative D call: TRBD2 (7 bases). Germline V gene lookup returns CDR1 SQVTM and CDR2 ANQGSEA. Deletions cut 4 bases from V and 4 bases from J, with 14 bases between. The CDR3 consists of 14 residues. CDR3 DNA sequence: TGCAGCGTTGGACTTAGGGGGGGGTACAATGAGCAGTTCTTC. This codes for CSVGLRGGYNEQFF.

The CDR3 sequence: CVSSTPALEGTEAFF. The DNA of the CDR3 is TGTGTCAGCAGCACACCCGCGTTGGAGGGCACTGAAGCTTTCTTT. The chain recombines TRBV21-1 with TRBJ1-1. TRBV21-1 is labeled a pseudogene. The CDR3 loop spans 15 amino acids.

This rearrangement joins TRBV29-1 to TRBJ1-2; D may be TRBD1 (5 bases). Per germline, CDR1 SQVTM and CDR2 ANQGSEA. The CDR3 runs 14 residues. V was cut by 1 base and J by 2 bases, with 11 bases left in between. Here the CDR3 DNA reads TGCAGCGTTGAAGGGGGGTGGGGGAACTATGGCTACACCTTC. Translating gives CSVEGGWGNYGYTF.

This chain links TRBV7-9 with TRBJ1-2; weak D call: TRBD1 (6 bases). The CDR3 totals 15 residues. Germline V gene sequence: CDR1 SEHNR, CDR2 FQNEAQ (reference sequence). V gave up 5 bases and J gave up 2 bases, with 15 bases separating them. As DNA, the CDR3 is TGTGCCAGCAGCCTGCGACAGGCTAACAACTATGGCTACACCTTC. This encodes CASSLRQANNYGYTF.

This clonotype was recorded a few times. V is TRBV7-9 and J is TRBJ2-7; possibly TRBD1 or TRBD2 for D (5 bases each). There are 15 residues in the CDR3. Per germline, CDR1 SEHNR and CDR2 FQNEAQ (reference sequence). The germline V and J ends were trimmed by 4 bases and 2 bases, with 15 bases remaining between them. The DNA for the CDR3 is TGTGCCAGCAGCTCAAGGGACGGACGGACCTACGAGCAGTACTTC. It specifies CASSSRDGRTYEQYF.

V and J are TRBV29-1 and TRBJ2-3; D is perhaps TRBD2 (6 bases). CDR1 and CDR2 (germline): SQVTM, ANQGSEA. V gave up 0 bases and J gave up 4 bases, with 14 bases separating them. The length of the CDR3 is 15 residues. CDR3 loop: CSVEEGTGVPDTQYF. CDR3 sequence (DNA): TGCAGCGTTGAAGAGGGGACGGGGGTGCCAGATACGCAGTATTTT.

This clonotype showed up just a few times. V gene TRBV28 combines with J gene TRBJ2-3; 9 bases fit TRBD2. CDR1 and CDR2 (germline): MDHEN, SYDVKM. After removal of 3 bases from V and 6 bases from J, the junction contained 10 bases not matched to a gene. This CDR3 spans 16 amino acids. CDR3 in DNA: TGTGCCAGCAGTTTCCGGGCGGGAGGGCCCGCGGATACGCAGTATTTT. Residues: CASSFRAGGPADTQYF.

V gene TRBV5-1 combines with J gene TRBJ2-5; D gene unclear. V lost 1 base, J lost 3 bases, and 10 bases lay in between. The germline gives CDR1 SGHRS, CDR2 YFSETQ. The CDR3 has 14 residues. CDR3 loop: CASSLRQMKETQYF. For the CDR3, the DNA is TGCGCCAGCAGCTTGAGGCAGATGAAAGAGACCCAGTACTTC.

The CDR3 reads CASSEVTTSGADTQYF. The CDR3 DNA reads as TGTGCCAGCAGTGAAGTCACCACTAGCGGGGCAGATACGCAGTATTTT. The chain links TRBV6-1 to TRBJ2-3; 10 bases are shared with TRBD2. V lost 1 base and J lost 4; bases outside the gene matches: 5. This CDR3 is 16 amino acids long. The germline V gene has CDR1 MNHNS and CDR2 SASEGT.

The V and J genes are TRBV28 and TRBJ2-1; D is uncertain. With 5 bases removed from V and 6 bases from J, the gap between germline ends came to 5 bases. CDR1 and CDR2 from the germline V gene are MDHEN and SYDVKM. The CDR3 length is 11 residues. CDR3 region: CASSPFNEQFF. The CDR3 DNA sequence: TGTGCCAGCAGTCCTTTCAATGAGCAGTTCTTC.

V is TRBV7-9 and J is TRBJ2-1; D remains ambiguous. The CDR3 loop spans 15 amino acids. Germline V gene sequence: CDR1 SEHNR, CDR2 FQNEAQ (reference sequence). Trimming took off 1 base at V and 5 bases at J, with 12 bases between the two ends. The CDR3 nucleotides are TGTGCCAGCAGCTTAGTATCTCCCAGCGACAATGAGCAGTTCTTC. This encodes CASSLVSPSDNEQFF.

This clonotype was recorded only once. CDR3 residues: CASSRTGGYEQFF. The CDR3 bases are TGTGCCAGCAGTCGGACAGGGGGCTATGAGCAGTTCTTC. The rearrangement links TRBV7-9 to TRBJ2-1, with 11 nucleotides matching TRBD1. The V segment lost 6 bases and the J segment 8 bases; nucleotides outside the gene matches: 3. Germline-derived CDR1 and CDR2 are SEHNR and FQNEAQ (reference sequence). This CDR3 is 13 amino acids long.

This chain uses TRBV7-2 with TRBJ2-1; perhaps TRBD2 as D (6 bases). Trimming cost V 2 bases and J 7 bases, with 12 bases left between them. The CDR3 length is 14 residues. Germline assignment: CDR1 SGHTA and CDR2 FQGNSA. CDR3 in DNA: TGTGCCAGCAGCTTAAATCGGGGAGGTAATGAGCAGTTCTTC. This gives the protein CASSLNRGGNEQFF.

This clonotype showed up just a few times. The V call is TRBV12-3 or TRBV12-4, the J call TRBJ1-2; 7 bases line up with TRBD1. The CDR3 covers 12 residues. Trimming cost V 4 bases and J 6 bases; bases outside gene matches: 2. The CDR3 protein is CASSYRGHGYTF. CDR3 nucleotides: TGTGCCAGCAGTTATAGGGGGCATGGCTACACCTTC.

The V call is TRBV14, the J call TRBJ2-7; possibly TRBD1 for D (5 bases). Trimming left V 10 bases short and J 7 bases short, with 17 bases between. The germline CDR1 and CDR2 sequences are SGHDN and FVKESK. The CDR3 is made up of 12 amino acids. CDR3 sequence reads: CANSPGLWEQYF. The CDR3 region has the DNA TGTGCCAACAGTCCAGGGTTGTGGGAGCAGTACTTC.

This clonotype was counted a few times. The chain combines TRBV28 with TRBJ1-4; TRBD1 matches 11 bases. The V and J ends lost 8 bases and 8 bases, in that order; junction bases with no gene match: 7. The CDR3 has 14 amino acids. CDR1 is MDHEN and CDR2 is SYDVKM in the germline V gene. The CDR3 reads CASFSGTGGEKLFF. Here the CDR3 DNA reads TGTGCCAGCTTTTCCGGGACAGGGGGAGAAAAACTGTTTTTT.

The chain couples TRBV12-3 or TRBV12-4 to TRBJ2-1, with D uncertain. There are 16 residues in the CDR3. Trimming removed 1 base at V and 0 bases at J, with 10 bases between. CDR3 loop: CASSLGAESSYNEQFF. CDR3 bases: TGTGCCAGCAGTTTAGGGGCGGAAAGCTCCTACAATGAGCAGTTCTTC.